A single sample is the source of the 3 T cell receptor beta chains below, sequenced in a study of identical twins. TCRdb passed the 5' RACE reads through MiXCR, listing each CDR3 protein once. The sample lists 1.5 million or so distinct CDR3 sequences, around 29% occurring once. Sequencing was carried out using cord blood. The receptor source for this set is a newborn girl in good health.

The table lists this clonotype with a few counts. The CDR3 DNA is TGTGCGACCCTCCCCGGGACAGGTAACTACGAGCAGTACTTC. Residues: CATLPGTGNYEQYF. The V gene is TRBV28, the J gene TRBJ2-7; 8 nucleotides match TRBD1. Germline loops: CDR1 MDHEN, CDR2 SYDVKM. The CDR3 consists of 14 residues. The whole variable domain, filled in from reference TRBV28 and TRBJ2-7, reads DVKVTQSSRYLVKRTGEKVFLECVQDMDHENMFWYRQDPGLGLRLIYFSYDVKMKEKGDIPEGYSVSREKKERFSLILESASTNQTSMYLCATLPGTGNYEQYFGPGTRLTVT.

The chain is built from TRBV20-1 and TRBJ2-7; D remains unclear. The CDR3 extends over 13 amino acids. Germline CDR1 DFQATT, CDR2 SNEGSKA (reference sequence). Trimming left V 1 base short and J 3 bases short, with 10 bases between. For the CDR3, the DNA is TGCAGTGCTAGAGTGTTTGGAGACTACGAGCAGTACTTC. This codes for CSARVFGDYEQYF.

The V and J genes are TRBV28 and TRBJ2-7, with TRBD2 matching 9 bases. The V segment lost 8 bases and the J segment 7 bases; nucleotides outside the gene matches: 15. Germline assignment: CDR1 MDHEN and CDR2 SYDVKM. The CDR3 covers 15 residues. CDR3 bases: TGTGCCAGCCGCTCTAGCGGGGAGAAGTACAATGAGCAGTACTTC. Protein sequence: CASRSSGEKYNEQYF. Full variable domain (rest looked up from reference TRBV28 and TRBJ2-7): DVKVTQSSRYLVKRTGEKVFLECVQDMDHENMFWYRQDPGLGLRLIYFSYDVKMKEKGDIPEGYSVSREKKERFSLILESASTNQTSMYLCASRSSGEKYNEQYFGPGTRLTVT.